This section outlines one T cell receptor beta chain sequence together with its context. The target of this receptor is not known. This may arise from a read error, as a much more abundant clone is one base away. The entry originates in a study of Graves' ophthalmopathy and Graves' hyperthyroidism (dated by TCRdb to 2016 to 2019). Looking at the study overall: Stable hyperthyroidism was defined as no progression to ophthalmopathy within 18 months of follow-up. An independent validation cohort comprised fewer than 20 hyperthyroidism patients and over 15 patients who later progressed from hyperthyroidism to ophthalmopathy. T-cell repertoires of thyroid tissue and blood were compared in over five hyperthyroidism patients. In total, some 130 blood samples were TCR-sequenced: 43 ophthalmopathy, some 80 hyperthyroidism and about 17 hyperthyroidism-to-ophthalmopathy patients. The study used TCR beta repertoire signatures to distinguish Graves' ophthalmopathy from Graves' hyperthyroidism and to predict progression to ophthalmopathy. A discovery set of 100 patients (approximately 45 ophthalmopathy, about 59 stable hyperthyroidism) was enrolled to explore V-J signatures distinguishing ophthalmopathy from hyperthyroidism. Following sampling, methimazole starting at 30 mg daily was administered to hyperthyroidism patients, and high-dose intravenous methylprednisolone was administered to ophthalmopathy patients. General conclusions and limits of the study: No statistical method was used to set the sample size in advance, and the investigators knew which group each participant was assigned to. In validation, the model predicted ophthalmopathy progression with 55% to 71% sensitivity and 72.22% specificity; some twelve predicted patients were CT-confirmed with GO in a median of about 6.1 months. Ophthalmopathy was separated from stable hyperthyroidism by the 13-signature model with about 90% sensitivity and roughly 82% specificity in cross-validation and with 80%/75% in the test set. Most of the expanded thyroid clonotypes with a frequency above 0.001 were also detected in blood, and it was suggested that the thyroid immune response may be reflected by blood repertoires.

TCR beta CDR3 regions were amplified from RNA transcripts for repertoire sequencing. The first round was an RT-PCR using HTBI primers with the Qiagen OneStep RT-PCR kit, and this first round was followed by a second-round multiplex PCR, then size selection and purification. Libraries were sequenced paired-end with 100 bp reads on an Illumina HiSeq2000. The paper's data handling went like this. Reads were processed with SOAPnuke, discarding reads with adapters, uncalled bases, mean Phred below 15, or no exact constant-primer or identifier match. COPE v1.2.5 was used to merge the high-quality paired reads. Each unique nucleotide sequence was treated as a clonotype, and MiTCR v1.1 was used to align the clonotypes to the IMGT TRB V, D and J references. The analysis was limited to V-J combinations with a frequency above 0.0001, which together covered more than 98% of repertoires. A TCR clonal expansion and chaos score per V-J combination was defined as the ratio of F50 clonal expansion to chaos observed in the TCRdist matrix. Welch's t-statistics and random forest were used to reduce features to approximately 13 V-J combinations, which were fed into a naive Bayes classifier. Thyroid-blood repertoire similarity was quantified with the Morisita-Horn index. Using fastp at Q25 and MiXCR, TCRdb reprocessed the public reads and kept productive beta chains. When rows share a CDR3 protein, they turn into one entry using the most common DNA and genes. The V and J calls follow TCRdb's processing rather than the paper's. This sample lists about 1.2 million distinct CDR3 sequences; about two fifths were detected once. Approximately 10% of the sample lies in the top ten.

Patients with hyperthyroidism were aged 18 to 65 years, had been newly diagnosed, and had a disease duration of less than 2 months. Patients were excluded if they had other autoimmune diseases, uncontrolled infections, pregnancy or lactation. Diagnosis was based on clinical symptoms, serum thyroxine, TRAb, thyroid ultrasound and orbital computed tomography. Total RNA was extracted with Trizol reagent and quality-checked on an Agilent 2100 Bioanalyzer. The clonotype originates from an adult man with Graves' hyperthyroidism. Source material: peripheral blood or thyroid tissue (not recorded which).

The nucleotide sequence is TGCGCCAGCAGCGCCCGTCTAACCCCTGGGGCCAACGTCCTGACTTTC. It specifies CASSARLTPGANVLTF. Recombination joined TRBV5-1 with TRBJ2-6; there is no confident call for the D gene. V gives up 4 bases and J gives up 2 bases, and the segment between their germline ends measures 13 bases. Based on the germline V gene, the CDR1 and CDR2 sequences are SGHRS and YFSETQ. From its cysteine to its phenylalanine, the CDR3 spans 16 amino acids. Only the CDR3 portion is preserved as DNA: 48 bases, with reading frame beginning at the first base.